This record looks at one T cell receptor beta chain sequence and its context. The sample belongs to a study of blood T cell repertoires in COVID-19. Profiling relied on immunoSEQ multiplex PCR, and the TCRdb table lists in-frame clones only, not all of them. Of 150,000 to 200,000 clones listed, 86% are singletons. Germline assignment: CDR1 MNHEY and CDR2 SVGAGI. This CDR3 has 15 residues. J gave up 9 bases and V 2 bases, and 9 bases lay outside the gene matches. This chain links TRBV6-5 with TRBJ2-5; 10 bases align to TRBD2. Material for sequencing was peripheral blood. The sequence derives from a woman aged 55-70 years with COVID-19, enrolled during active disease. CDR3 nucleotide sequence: TGTGCCAGCAGTTACAGGACTAGCGGCCGACTGCCCCAGTACTTC. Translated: CASSYRTSGRLPQYF.